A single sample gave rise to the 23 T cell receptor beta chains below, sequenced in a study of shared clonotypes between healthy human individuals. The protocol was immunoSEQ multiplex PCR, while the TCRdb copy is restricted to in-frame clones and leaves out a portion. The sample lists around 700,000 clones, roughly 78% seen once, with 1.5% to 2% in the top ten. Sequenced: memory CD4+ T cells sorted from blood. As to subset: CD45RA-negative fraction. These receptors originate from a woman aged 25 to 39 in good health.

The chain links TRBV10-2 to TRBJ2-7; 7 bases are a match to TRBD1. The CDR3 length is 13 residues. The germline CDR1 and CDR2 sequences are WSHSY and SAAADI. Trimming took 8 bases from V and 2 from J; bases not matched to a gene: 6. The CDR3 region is CASRPGTAYEQYF. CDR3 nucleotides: TGCGCCAGCCGCCCGGGGACAGCCTACGAGCAGTACTTC.

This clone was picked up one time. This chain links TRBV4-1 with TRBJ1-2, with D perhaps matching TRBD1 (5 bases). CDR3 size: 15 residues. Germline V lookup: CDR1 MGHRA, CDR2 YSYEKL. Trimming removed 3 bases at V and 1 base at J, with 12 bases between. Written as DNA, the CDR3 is TGCGCCAGCAGCCAGCCCGGGACGGATAACTATGGCTACACCTTC. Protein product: CASSQPGTDNYGYTF.

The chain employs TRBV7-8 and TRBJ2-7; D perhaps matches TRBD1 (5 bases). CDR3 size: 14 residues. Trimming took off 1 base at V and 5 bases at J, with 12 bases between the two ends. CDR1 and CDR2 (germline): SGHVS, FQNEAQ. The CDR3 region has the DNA TGTGCCAGCAGCTTAGAACCAGGGATTCACGAGCAGTACTTC. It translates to CASSLEPGIHEQYF.

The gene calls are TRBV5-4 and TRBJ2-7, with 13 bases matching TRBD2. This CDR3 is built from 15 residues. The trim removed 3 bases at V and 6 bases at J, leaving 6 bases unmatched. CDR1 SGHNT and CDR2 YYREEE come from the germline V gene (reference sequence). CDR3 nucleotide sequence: TGTGCCAGCAGCTCCCCCGGGACTAGCGGGATCGAGCAGTACTTC. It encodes CASSSPGTSGIEQYF.

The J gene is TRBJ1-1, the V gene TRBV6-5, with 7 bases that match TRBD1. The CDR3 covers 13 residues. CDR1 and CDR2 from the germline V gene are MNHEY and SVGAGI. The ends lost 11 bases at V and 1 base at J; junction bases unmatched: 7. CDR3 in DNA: TGTGCCGTATCAGGGGGGGGGAACACTGAAGCTTTCTTT. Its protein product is CAVSGGGNTEAFF.

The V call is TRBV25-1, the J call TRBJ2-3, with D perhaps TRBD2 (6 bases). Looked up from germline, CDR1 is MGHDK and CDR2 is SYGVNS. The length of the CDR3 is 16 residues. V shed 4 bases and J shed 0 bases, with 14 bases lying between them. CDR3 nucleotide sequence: TGTGCCAGCAGTGCTGATATAGGGACTAGCACAGATACGCAGTATTTT. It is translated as CASSADIGTSTDTQYF.

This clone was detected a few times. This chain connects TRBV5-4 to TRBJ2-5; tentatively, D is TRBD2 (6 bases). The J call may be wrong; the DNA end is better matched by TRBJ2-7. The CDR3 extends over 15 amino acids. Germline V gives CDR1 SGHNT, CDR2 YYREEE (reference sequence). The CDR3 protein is CASSLKPSVTYEQYF. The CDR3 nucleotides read TGTGCCAGCAGCTTAAAGCCTAGCGTGACTTACGAGCAGTACTTC.

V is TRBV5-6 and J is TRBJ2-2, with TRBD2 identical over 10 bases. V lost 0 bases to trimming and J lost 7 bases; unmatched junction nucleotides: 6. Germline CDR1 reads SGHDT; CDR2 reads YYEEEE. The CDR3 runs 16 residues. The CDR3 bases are TGTGCCAGCAGCTTGGTAGCGGGAGGTAGTGTCGGGGAGCTGTTTTTT. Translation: CASSLVAGGSVGELFF.

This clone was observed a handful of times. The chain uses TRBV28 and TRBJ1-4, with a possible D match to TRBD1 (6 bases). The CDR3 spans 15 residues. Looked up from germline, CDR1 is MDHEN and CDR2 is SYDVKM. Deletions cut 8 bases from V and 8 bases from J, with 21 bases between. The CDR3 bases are TGTGCCAGCCAAAGGGAAGGGGGTACAGGGGAAAAACTGTTTTTT. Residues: CASQREGGTGEKLFF.

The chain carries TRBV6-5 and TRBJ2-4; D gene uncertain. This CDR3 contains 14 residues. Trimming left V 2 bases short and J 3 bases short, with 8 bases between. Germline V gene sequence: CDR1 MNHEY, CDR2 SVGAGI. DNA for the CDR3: TGTGCCAGCAGTTACAGGCGGAACAAAAACATTCAGTACTTC. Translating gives CASSYRRNKNIQYF.

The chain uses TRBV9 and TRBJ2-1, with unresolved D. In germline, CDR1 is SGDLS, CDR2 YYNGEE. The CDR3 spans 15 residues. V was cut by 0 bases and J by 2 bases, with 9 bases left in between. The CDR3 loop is CASSVATSTYNEQFF. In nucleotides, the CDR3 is TGTGCCAGCAGCGTAGCTACGTCGACCTACAATGAGCAGTTCTTC.

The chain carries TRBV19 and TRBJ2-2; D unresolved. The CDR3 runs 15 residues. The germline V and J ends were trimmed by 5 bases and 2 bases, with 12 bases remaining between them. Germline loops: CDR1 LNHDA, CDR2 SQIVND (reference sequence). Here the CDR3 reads CASSESRGNTGELFF. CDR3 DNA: TGTGCCAGTAGTGAAAGTCGAGGAAACACCGGGGAGCTGTTTTTT.

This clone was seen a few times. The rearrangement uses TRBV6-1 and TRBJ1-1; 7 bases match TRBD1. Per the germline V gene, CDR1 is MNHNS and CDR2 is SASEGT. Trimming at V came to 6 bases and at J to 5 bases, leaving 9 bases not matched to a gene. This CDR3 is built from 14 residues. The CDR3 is CASRMGQKETEAFF. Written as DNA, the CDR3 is TGTGCCAGCAGGATGGGACAGAAGGAGACTGAAGCTTTCTTT.

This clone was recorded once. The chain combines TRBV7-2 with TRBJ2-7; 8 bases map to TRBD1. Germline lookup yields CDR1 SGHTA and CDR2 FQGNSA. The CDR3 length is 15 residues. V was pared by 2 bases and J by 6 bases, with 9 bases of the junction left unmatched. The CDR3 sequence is CASSLFDRGLSEQYF. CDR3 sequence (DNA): TGTGCCAGCAGCTTATTCGACAGGGGCCTCTCCGAGCAGTACTTC.

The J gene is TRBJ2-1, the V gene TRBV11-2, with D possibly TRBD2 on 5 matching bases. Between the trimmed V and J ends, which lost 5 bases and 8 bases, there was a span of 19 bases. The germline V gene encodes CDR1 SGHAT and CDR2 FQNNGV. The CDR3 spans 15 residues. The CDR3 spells CASSNIAFLAYEQFF. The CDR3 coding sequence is TGTGCCAGCAGCAACATAGCCTTCCTAGCCTATGAGCAGTTCTTC.

The CDR3 nucleotides are TGTGCCAGCAGGCCCGTGGGGGCAAGGACCGGGGAGCTGTTTTTT. This codes for CASRPVGARTGELFF. The chain carries TRBV6-1 and TRBJ2-2, with a weak D call TRBD1 (6 bases). Per germline, CDR1 MNHNS and CDR2 SASEGT. Trimming pared 6 bases from V and 5 bases from J, leaving 16 bases between. This CDR3 contains 15 residues.

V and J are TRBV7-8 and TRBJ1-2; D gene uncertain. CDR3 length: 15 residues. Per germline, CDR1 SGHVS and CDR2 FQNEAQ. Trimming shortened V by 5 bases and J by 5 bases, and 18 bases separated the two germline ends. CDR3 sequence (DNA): TGTGCCAGCAGCCCCTGGATCTACCAAGGATATGGCTACACCTTC. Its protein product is CASSPWIYQGYGYTF.

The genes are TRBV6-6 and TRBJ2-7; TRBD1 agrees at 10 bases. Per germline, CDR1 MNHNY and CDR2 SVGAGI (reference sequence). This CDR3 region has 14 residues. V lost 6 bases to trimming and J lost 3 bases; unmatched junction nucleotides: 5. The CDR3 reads CASRDGQGGYEQYF. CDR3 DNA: TGTGCCAGCAGGGATGGACAGGGGGGCTACGAGCAGTACTTC.

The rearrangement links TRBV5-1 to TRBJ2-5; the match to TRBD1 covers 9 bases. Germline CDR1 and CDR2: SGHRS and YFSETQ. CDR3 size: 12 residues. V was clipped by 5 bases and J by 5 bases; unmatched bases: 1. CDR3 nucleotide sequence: TGCGCCAGCAGACAGGGGGCTGAGACCCAGTACTTC. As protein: CASRQGAETQYF.

The CDR3 sequence is CASSPFAGVTYEQYF. CDR3 coding DNA: TGTGCCAGCAGTCCTTTCGCGGGAGTAACCTACGAGCAGTACTTC. The chain carries TRBV6-5 and TRBJ2-7, with 7 nucleotides matching TRBD2. V gave up 5 bases and J gave up 2 bases; unmatched junction bases: 9. Germline values: CDR1 MNHEY, CDR2 SVGAGI. The CDR3 covers 15 residues.

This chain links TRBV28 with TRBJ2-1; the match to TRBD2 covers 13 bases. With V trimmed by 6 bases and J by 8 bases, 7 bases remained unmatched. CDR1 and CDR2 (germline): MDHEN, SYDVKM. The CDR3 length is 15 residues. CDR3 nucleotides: TGTGCCAGCAGCCCTACTAGCGGGAGGGCGTATGAGCAGTTCTTC. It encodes CASSPTSGRAYEQFF.

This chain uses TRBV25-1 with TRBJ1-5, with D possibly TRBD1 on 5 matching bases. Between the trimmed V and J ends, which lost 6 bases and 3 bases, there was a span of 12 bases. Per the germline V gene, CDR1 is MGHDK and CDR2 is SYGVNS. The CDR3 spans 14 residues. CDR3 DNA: TGTGCCAGCAGCGGCCGGGACCACAATCAGCCCCAGCATTTT. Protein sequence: CASSGRDHNQPQHF.

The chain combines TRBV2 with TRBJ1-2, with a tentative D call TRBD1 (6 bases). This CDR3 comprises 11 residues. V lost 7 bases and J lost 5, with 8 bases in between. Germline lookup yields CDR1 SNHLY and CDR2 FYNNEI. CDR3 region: CASTGEYGYTF. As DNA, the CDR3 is TGTGCCAGCACAGGGGAATATGGCTACACCTTC.